What follows are 7 T cell receptor beta chains derived from one specimen sequenced in a study of cytomegalovirus exposure and HLA in healthy donors. Primers included in the PCR were 60 Vbeta and 13 Jbeta primers. Measured with immunoSEQ multiplex PCR; TCRdb has only the in-frame clones, and not every one. The sample has approximately 100,000 clones; about 80% are singletons. The sequenced sample was PBMCs. All receptors derive from a female donor in good health and CMV-seronegative.

This clone has just one count. This chain links TRBV5-8 with TRBJ2-5; 9 bases agree with TRBD1. The J call may be incorrect, as the DNA end agrees better with TRBJ2-7. From germline, CDR1 is SGHTS and CDR2 YDEGEE. CDR3 length: 14 residues. In DNA form, the CDR3 reads TGTGCCAGCAGCTTAGGGACAGGGACCTACGAGCAGTACTTC. Translated, it gives CASSLGTGTYEQYF.

This chain links TRBV15 with TRBJ2-1; 8 bases are a match to TRBD2. Trimming cost V 1 base and J 2 bases; bases outside gene matches: 7. Germline-derived CDR1 and CDR2 are LNHNV and YYDKDF (reference sequence). This CDR3 has 17 residues. The CDR3 region has the DNA TGTGCCACCAGCAGAGCCAAAAGCGGGGGAACCTACAATGAGCAGTTCTTC. Its protein product is CATSRAKSGGTYNEQFF.

CDR3 residues: CASSLGGDTEAFF. As DNA, the CDR3 is TGTGCCAGCAGCTTAGGGGGGGACACTGAAGCTTTCTTT. The chain is built from TRBV7-8 and TRBJ1-1, with a tentative D call TRBD1 (5 bases). This CDR3 is built from 13 residues. Deletions cut 1 base from V and 3 bases from J, with 6 bases between. The V gene's germline CDR1 is SGHVS and CDR2 FQNEAQ.

V and J are TRBV30 and TRBJ2-1; D unclear. Germline loops: CDR1 GTSNPN, CDR2 SVGIG (reference sequence). The CDR3 contains 12 residues. V was pared by 1 base and J by 10 bases, with 11 bases between. The CDR3: CAWSDQVYEQFF. As DNA, the CDR3 is TGTGCCTGGAGTGACCAGGTTTACGAGCAGTTCTTC.

The sample holds a few counts of this clone. This chain links TRBV5-1 with TRBJ2-1; D may be TRBD2 (5 bases). The V gene lost 4 bases and the J gene lost 6 bases, with 11 bases spanning the gap. Germline lookup yields CDR1 SGHRS and CDR2 YFSETQ. The CDR3 runs to 13 residues. Here the CDR3 DNA reads TGCGCCAGCAGCCACGGACTGTTCAATGAGCAGTTCTTC. Translated, it gives CASSHGLFNEQFF.

The J gene is TRBJ2-3, the V gene TRBV4-3, with a possible D match to TRBD2 (5 bases). CDR1 is LGHNA and CDR2 is YSLEER in the germline V gene. This CDR3 spans 14 amino acids. V lost 4 bases to trimming and J lost 0 bases, with 8 bases between them. CDR3 amino acids: CASSRGLSTDTQYF. For the CDR3, the DNA is TGCGCCAGCAGCCGCGGACTTAGCACAGATACGCAGTATTTT.

This chain connects TRBV7-9 to TRBJ1-2, with TRBD1 matching over 9 bases. The CDR3 totals 15 residues. From germline, CDR1 is SEHNR and CDR2 FQNEAQ (reference sequence). V gave up 5 bases and J gave up 7 bases; unmatched junction bases: 11. As DNA, the CDR3 is TGTGCCAGCAGCCCCCCCACAGGGGGCAGGGGTGGCTACACCTTC. Residues: CASSPPTGGRGGYTF.